This TCR beta chain is drawn from a study of human T cells and chemical hapten exposure. The germline V and J ends were trimmed by 5 bases and 6 bases, with 9 bases remaining between them. CDR1 LGHDT and CDR2 YNNKEL come from the germline V gene (reference sequence). The CDR3 is made up of 12 amino acids. The authors' total RNA extraction used unfractionated whole blood. This clonotype was counted ten times or more. The library labeled individual cDNA molecules by adding unique molecular identifiers to them. A single record per CDR3 protein comes from TCRdb applying MiXCR to the reads. The data contain 95,000 to 150,000 distinct CDR3 sequences, around 9% of them singletons.

The material sequenced was whole blood. This TCR was recovered from a human donor in good health. Some clones in this sample may be carry-over from other donors' samples. The V and J genes are TRBV3-1 and TRBJ2-3; D remains ambiguous. In DNA, the CDR3 is TGTGCCAGCAGCTCCCGAATGGATACGCAGTATTTT. Encoded protein: CASSSRMDTQYF.